This entry features one TCR beta chain sequence. There is no known antigen for this receptor. The sample holds no much larger clone one base away, and base qualities are not on file. The receptor library was made with the immunoSEQ multiplex PCR assay. Drawn from immuneACCESS, this table holds only the in-frame rearrangements with V and J called that TCRdb kept. Clones are partly lost; checked studies trace under half to an unresolved V gene and leave the rest unexplained. The table for this sample lists around 47,000 clones; approximately 96% of them were counted only once. The ten largest clones represent 0.75% to 0.9% of the sample. The record originates from a study of T cell changes during pregnancy in multiple sclerosis (dated by TCRdb to between 2018 and 2020). Some background on the complete study: The study examined how the T cell repertoire changed over the course of pregnancy in women with multiple sclerosis.

CDR1 SGHAT and CDR2 FQNNGV are derived from the germline V gene. V gives up 3 bases and J gives up 5 bases, and the segment between their germline ends measures 18 bases. From the cysteine up to the phenylalanine, the CDR3 has a length of 16 residues. Here the CDR3 DNA is all that survives: 48 bases in frame from base 1. The chain employs TRBV11-2 and TRBJ2-3; TRBD2 is a weak D gene call, 6 bases matching. The origin of this receptor is a female donor with multiple sclerosis, enrolled in a pregnancy study. The material was peripheral blood, obtained in the second trimester of pregnancy. At the DNA level, the sequence is TGTGCCAGCAGCTTCACTAGCAGGAGAGCTGAAGATACGCAGTATTTT. It encodes CASSFTSRRAEDTQYF.